The TCR beta chain described here comes from a study of CD8 T cells in ankylosing spondylitis. A quantitative 5'-RACE method, one with molecular barcodes, was used to make TCR beta libraries. In TCRdb, the 5' RACE reads were re-called with MiXCR into one record per CDR3 protein. Of 200,000 to 250,000 distinct CDR3 sequences detected, about 10% appear once; the ten largest clones hold approximately 6.6%. Concerning this clonotype: Its antigen is unknown. It may be a read error: a sequence one base away is much more abundant.

The V gene's germline CDR1 is SGHTA and CDR2 FQGTGA. The CDR3 is 14 residues long. Overall study findings and caveats: Significant enrichment of disease-linked clones was reported in matched ankylosing spondylitis synovial fluid. Disease-linked clones were CD8+ and relatively rare in peripheral blood. Blood of patients with ankylosing spondylitis appeared to be characterized by a TCR beta motif of several highly homologous variants.

V usage is TRBV7-3 and J usage is TRBJ2-3, with a weak D call TRBD1 (7 bases). Specimen: blood, either unsorted or a sorted T cell fraction (not recorded which). This sequence originates from a male donor with ankylosing spondylitis or in good health (not recorded which). The CDR3 spells CASSLQGGTDMQYF. CDR3 nucleotide sequence: TGTGCCAGCAGCTTACAGGGGGGCACAGATATGCAGTATTTT.